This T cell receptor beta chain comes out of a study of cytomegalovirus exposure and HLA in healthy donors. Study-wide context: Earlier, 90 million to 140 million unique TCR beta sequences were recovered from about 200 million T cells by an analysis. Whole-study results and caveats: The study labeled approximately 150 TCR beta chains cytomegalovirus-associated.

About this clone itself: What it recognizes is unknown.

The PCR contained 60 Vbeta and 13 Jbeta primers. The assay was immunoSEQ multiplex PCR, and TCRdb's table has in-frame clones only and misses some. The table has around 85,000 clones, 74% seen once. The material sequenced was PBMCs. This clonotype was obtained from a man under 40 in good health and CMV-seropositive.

The CDR3 sequence: CASSQIGGDTEAFF. The DNA for the CDR3 is TGTGCCAGTAGTCAGATAGGGGGGGACACTGAAGCTTTCTTT. V usage is TRBV19 and J usage is TRBJ1-1; a possible D gene is TRBD1 (6 bases). Per the germline V gene, CDR1 is LNHDA and CDR2 is SQIVND (reference sequence). V was cut by 5 bases and J by 3 bases, with 13 bases left in between. The CDR3 runs to 14 residues.